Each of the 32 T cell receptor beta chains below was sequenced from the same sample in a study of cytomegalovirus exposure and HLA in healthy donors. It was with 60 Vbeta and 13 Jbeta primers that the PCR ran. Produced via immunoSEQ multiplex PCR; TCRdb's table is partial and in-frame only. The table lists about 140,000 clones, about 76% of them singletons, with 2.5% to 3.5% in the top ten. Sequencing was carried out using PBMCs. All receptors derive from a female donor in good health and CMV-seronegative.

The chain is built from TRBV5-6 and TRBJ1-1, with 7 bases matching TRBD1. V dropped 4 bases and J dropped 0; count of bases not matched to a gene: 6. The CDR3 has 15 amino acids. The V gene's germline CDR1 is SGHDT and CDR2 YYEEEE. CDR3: CASSLPGQMNTEAFF. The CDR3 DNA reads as TGTGCCAGCAGCCTCCCGGGACAGATGAACACTGAAGCTTTCTTT.

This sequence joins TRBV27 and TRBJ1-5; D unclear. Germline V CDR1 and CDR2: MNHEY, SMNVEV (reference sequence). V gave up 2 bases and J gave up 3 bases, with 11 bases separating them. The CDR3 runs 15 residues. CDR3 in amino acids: CASSLADTINQPQHF. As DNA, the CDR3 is TGTGCCAGCAGTTTAGCAGACACCATCAATCAGCCCCAGCATTTT.

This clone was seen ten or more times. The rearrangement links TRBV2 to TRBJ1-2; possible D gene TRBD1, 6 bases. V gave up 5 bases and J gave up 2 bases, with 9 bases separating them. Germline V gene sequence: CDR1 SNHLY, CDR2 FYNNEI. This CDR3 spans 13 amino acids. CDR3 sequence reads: CASSRQDNYGYTF. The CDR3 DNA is TGTGCCAGCAGTAGACAGGACAACTATGGCTACACCTTC.

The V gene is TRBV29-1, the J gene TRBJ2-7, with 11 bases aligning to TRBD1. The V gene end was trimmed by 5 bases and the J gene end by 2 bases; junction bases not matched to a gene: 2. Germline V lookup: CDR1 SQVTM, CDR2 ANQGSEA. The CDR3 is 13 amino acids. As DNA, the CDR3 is TGCAGCGTTAGGACAGGGGGCGCCTACGAGCAGTACTTC. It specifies CSVRTGGAYEQYF.

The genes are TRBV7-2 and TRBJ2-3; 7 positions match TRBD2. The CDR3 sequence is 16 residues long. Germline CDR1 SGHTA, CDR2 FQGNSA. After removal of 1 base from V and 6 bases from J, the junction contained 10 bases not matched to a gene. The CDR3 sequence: CASSLGRGSVVDTQYF. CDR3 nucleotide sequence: TGTGCCAGCAGCTTAGGGCGGGGGTCTGTTGTTGATACGCAGTATTTT.

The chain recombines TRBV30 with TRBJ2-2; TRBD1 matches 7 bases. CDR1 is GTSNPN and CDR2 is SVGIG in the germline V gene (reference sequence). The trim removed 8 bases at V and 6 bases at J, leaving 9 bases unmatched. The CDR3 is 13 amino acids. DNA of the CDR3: TGTGCCGGGGGACAGAGTCTGGCCGGGGAGCTGTTTTTT. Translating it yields CAGGQSLAGELFF.

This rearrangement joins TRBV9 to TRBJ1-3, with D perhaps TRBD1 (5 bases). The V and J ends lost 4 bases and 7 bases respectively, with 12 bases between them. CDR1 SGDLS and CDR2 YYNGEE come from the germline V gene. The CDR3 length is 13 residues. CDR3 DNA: TGTGCCAGCAGCCCGGACAATGAGAACACCATATATTTT. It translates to CASSPDNENTIYF. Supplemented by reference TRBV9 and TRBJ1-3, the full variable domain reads DSGVTQTPKHLITATGQRVTLRCSPRSGDLSVYWYQQSLDQGLQFLIQYYNGEERAKGNILERFSAQQFPDLHSELNLSSLELGDSALYFCASSPDNENTIYFGEGSWLTVV.

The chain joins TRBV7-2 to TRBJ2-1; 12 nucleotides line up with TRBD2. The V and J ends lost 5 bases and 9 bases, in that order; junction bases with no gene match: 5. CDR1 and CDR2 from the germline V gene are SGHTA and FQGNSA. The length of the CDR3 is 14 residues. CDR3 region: CASSASGRAGEQFF. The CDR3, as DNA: TGTGCCAGCAGCGCTAGCGGGAGGGCGGGTGAGCAGTTCTTC.

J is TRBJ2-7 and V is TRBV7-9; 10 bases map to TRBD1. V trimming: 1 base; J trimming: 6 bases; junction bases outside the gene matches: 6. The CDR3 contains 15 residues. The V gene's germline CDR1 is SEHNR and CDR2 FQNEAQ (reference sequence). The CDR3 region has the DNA TGTGCCAGCAGCTTAGAGGACAGGGGGGTTAGCGAGCAGTACTTC. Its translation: CASSLEDRGVSEQYF.

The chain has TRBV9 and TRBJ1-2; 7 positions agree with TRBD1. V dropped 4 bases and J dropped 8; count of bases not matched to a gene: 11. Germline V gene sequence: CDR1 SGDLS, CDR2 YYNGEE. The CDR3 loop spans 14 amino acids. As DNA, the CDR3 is TGTGCCAGCAGCCCCCCAAGACAGGGCGGGGGCTACACCTTC. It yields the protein CASSPPRQGGGYTF.

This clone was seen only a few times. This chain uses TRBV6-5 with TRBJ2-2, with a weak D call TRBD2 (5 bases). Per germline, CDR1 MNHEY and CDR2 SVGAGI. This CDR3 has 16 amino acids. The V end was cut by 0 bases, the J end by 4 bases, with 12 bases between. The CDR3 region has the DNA TGTGCCAGCAGTTACTCGAGGGCGGGTTCCACCGGGGAGCTGTTTTTT. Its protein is CASSYSRAGSTGELFF.

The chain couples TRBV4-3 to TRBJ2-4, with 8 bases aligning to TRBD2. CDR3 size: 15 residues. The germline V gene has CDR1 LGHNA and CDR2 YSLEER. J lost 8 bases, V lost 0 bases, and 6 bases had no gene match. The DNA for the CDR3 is TGCGCCAGCAGCCAAGATACTAGCGGAGCTGACATTCAGTACTTC. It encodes CASSQDTSGADIQYF.

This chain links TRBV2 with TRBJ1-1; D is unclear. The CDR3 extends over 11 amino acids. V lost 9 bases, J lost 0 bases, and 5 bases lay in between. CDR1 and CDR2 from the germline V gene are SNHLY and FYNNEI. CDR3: CASPMNTEAFF. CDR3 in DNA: TGTGCCAGTCCCATGAACACTGAAGCTTTCTTT.

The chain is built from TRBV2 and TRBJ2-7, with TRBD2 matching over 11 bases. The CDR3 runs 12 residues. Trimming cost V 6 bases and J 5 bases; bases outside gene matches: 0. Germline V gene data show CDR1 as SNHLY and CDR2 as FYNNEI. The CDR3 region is CASRGLADEQYF. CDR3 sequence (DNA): TGTGCCAGCAGGGGACTAGCGGACGAGCAGTACTTC.

CDR3 residues: CAIMSAGANVLTF. The DNA for the CDR3 is TGTGCCATCATGTCAGCTGGGGCCAACGTCCTGACTTTC. V is TRBV10-3 and J is TRBJ2-6; no clear D gene. Trimming shortened V by 7 bases and J by 2 bases, and 6 bases separated the two germline ends. The germline CDR1 and CDR2 sequences are ENHRY and SYGVKD. The CDR3 loop spans 13 amino acids.

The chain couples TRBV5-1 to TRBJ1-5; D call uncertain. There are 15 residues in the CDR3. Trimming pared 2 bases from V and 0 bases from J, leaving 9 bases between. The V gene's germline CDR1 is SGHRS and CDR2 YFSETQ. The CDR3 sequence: CASSFSGSSNQPQHF. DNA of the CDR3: TGCGCCAGCAGCTTTTCGGGTAGTAGCAATCAGCCCCAGCATTTT. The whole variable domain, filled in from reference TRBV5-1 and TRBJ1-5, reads KAGVTQTPRYLIKTRGQQVTLSCSPISGHRSVSWYQQTPGQGLQFLFEYFSETQRNKGNFPGRFSGRQFSNSRSEMNVSTLELGDSALYLCASSFSGSSNQPQHFGDGTRLSIL.

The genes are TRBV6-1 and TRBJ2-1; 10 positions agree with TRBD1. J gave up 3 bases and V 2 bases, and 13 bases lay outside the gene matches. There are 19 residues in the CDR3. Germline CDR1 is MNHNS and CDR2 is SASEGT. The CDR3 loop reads CASSEIGIAGTGVYNEQFF. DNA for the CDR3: TGTGCCAGCAGTGAAATAGGAATAGCGGGGACAGGGGTCTACAATGAGCAGTTCTTC.

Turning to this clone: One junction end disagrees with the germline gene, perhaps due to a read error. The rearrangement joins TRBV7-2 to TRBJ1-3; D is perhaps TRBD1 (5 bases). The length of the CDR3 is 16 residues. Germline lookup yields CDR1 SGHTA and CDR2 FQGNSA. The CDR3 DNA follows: TGTGTCAGCAGCTTAGTGGGGGGGAACTCTGGAAACACCATATATTTT. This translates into CVSSLVGGNSGNTIYF. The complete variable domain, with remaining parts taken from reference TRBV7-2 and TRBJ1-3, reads GAGVSQSPSNKVTEKGKDVELRCDPISGHTALYWYRQSLGQGLEFLIYFQGNSAPDKSGLPSDRFSAERTGGSVSTLTIQRTQQEDSAVYLCVSSLVGGNSGNTIYFGEGSWLTVV.

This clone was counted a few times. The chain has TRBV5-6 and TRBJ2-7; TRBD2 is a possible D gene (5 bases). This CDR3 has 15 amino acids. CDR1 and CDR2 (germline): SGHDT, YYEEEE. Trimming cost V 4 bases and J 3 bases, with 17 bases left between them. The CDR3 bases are TGTGCCAGCAGCCCCCCCGGAGGAACTCTCTACGAGCAGTACTTC. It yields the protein CASSPPGGTLYEQYF. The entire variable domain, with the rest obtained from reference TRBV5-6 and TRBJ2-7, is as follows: DAGVTQSPTHLIKTRGQQVTLRCSPKSGHDTVSWYQQALGQGPQFIFQYYEEEERQRGNFPDRFSGHQFPNYSSELNVNALLLGDSALYLCASSPPGGTLYEQYFGPGTRLTVT.

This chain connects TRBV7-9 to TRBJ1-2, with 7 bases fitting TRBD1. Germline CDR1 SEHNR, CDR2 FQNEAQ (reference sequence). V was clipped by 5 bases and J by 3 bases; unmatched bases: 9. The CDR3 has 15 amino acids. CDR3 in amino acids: CASSQLRGTDYGYTF. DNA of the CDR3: TGTGCCAGCAGCCAACTCAGAGGGACAGACTATGGCTACACCTTC.

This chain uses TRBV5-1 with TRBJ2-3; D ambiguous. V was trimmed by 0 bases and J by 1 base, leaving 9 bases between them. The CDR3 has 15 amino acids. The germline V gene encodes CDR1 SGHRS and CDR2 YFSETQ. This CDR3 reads CASSLGHIRTDTQYF. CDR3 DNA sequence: TGCGCCAGCAGCTTGGGACACATCCGCACAGATACGCAGTATTTT.

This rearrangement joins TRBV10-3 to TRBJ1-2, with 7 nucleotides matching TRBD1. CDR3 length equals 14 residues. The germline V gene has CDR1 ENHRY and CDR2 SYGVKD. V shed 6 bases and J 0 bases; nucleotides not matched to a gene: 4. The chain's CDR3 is CAIRPGQANYGYTF. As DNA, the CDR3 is TGTGCCATCAGACCCGGACAGGCTAACTATGGCTACACCTTC.

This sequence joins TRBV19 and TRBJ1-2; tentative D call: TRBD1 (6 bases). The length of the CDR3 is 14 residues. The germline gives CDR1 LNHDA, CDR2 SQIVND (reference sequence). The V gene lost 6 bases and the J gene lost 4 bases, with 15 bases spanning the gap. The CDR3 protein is CASSVQGGSYGYTF. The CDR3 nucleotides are TGTGCCAGTAGCGTACAGGGAGGGAGCTATGGCTACACCTTC.

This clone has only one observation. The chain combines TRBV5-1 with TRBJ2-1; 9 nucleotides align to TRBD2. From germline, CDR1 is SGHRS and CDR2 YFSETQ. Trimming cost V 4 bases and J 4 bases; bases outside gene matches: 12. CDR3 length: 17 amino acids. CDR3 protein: CASSENEAGGSYNEQFF. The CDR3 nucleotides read TGCGCCAGCAGCGAAAACGAAGCGGGGGGTTCATACAATGAGCAGTTCTTC. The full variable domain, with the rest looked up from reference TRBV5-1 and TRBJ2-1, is KAGVTQTPRYLIKTRGQQVTLSCSPISGHRSVSWYQQTPGQGLQFLFEYFSETQRNKGNFPGRFSGRQFSNSRSEMNVSTLELGDSALYLCASSENEAGGSYNEQFFGPGTRLTVL.

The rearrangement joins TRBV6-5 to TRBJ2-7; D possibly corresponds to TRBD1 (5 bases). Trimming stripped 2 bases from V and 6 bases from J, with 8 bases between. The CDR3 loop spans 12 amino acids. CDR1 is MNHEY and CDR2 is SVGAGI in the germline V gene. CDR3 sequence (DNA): TGTGCCAGCAGTTACAGGGGCCGCGAGCAGTACTTC. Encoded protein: CASSYRGREQYF.

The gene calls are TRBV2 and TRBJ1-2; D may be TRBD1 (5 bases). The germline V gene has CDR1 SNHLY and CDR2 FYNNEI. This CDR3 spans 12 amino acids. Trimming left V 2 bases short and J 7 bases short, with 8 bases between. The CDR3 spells CASSESQGGYTF. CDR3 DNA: TGTGCCAGCAGTGAATCCCAGGGTGGCTACACCTTC.

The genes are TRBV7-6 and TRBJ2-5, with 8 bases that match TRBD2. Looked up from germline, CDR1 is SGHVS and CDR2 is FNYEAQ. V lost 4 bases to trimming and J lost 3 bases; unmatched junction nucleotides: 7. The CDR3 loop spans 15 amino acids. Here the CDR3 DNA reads TGTGCCAGCAGCTACTCGGGGGGGAGGAAAGAGACCCAGTACTTC. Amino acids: CASSYSGGRKETQYF.

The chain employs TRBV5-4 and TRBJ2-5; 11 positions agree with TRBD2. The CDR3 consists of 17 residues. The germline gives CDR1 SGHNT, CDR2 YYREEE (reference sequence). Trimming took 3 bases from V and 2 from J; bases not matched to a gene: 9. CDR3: CASSSSTSGNAQETQYF. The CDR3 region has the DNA TGTGCCAGCAGCTCCTCGACTAGCGGGAATGCTCAAGAGACCCAGTACTTC.

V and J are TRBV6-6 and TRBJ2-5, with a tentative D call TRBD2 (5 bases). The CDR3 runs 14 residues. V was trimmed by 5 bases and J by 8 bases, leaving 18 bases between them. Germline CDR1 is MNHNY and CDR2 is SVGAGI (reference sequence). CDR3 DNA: TGTGCCAGCAGTACTTTAGCCGTTTCGGGAACCCAGTACTTC. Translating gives CASSTLAVSGTQYF.

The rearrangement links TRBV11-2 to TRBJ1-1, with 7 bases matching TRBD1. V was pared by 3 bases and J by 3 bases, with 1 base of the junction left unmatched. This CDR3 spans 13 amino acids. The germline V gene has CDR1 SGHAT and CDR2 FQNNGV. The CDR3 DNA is TGTGCCAGCAGCTTGACAGGGTACACTGAAGCTTTCTTT. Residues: CASSLTGYTEAFF.

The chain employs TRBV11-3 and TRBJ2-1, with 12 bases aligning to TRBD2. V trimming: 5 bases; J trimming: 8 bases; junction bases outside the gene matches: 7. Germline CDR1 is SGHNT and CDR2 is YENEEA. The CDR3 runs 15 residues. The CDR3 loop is CASSREGLAGDEQFF. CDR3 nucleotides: TGTGCCAGCAGCAGAGAGGGACTAGCGGGCGATGAGCAGTTCTTC. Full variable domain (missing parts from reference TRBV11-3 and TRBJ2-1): EAGVVQSPRYKIIEKKQPVAFWCNPISGHNTLYWYLQNLGQGPELLIRYENEEAVDDSQLPKDRFSAERLKGVDSTLKIQPAELGDSAVYLCASSREGLAGDEQFFGPGTRLTVL.

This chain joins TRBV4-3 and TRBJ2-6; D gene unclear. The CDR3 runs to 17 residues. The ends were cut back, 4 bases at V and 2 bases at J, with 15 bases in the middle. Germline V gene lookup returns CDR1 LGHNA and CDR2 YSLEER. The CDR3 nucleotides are TGCGCCAGCAGCCGCCACCCCGGCCGGGCTGGGGCCAACGTCCTGACTTTC. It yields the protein CASSRHPGRAGANVLTF.